These 30 T cell receptor beta chains came from one sample sequenced in a study of Ad26.COV2.S vaccination and SARS-CoV-2 variants (dated by TCRdb to 2020 to 2022). The treatment or condition label corresponds to: about 20 received Ad26.COV2.S at low or high dose, single or two shots; about 5 received placebo; per-sample allocation not given. Repertoires of vaccine and placebo recipients were sequenced from samples collected on day 63 after the first injection. Library prep was done by the immunoSEQ multiplex PCR assay. Held by TCRdb, this immuneACCESS table contains in-frame sequences only and omits some clones. Under half of the omission traces to an unresolved V gene where checked; the cause of the rest is unknown. Within this sample are about 430,000 clones, with 75% to 95% of them counted one time only. The top ten clonotypes cover about 12% of the sample. Sequences were derived from peripheral blood, sampled in a trial of Ad26.COV2.S vaccine versus placebo. The receptors were sampled from a person between 18 and 65 years old who received the Ad26.COV2.S COVID-19 vaccine or a placebo.

The genes are TRBV25-1 and TRBJ1-4; D gene ambiguous. CDR3 length: 10 residues. The ends were cut back, 4 bases at V and 8 bases at J, with 2 bases in the middle. Germline CDR1 reads MGHDK; CDR2 reads SYGVNS. CDR3: CASSGEKLFF. The CDR3 nucleotides read TGTGCCAGCAGTGGGGAAAAACTGTTTTTT.

This chain connects TRBV27 to TRBJ1-5; D remains unclear. V lost 6 bases and J lost 0, with 9 bases in between. This CDR3 comprises 14 residues. Looked up from germline, CDR1 is MNHEY and CDR2 is SMNVEV (reference sequence). The CDR3 DNA is TGTGCCAGCAGGCCGGGGTATAGCAATCAGCCCCAGCATTTT. Protein sequence: CASRPGYSNQPQHF.

The chain employs TRBV10-3 and TRBJ2-1; no clear D. The CDR3 consists of 12 residues. Deletions cut 4 bases from V and 9 bases from J, with 10 bases between. Germline V gene lookup returns CDR1 ENHRY and CDR2 SYGVKD. In nucleotides, the CDR3 is TGTGCCATCAGTGGGAATTCGGGTGAGCAGTTCTTC. This gives the protein CAISGNSGEQFF.

This chain uses TRBV6-5 with TRBJ2-7; a possible D gene is TRBD2 (5 bases). This CDR3 has 15 residues. Germline assignment: CDR1 MNHEY and CDR2 SVGAGI. Trimming removed 7 bases from V and 3 bases from J, with 19 bases in between. The CDR3 spells CASTTEVGSHYEQYF. The DNA for the CDR3 is TGTGCCAGCACCACCGAAGTAGGGAGTCACTACGAGCAGTACTTC.

This clone came up once. V and J are TRBV11-1 and TRBJ2-7; D might be TRBD2 (6 bases). The V gene's germline CDR1 is SGHAT and CDR2 FQDESV (reference sequence). The CDR3 is 15 amino acids. V dropped 1 base and J dropped 3 bases, with 13 bases sitting between them. Here the CDR3 reads CASSLVNGGVYEQYF. CDR3 sequence (DNA): TGTGCCAGCAGCTTAGTGAACGGAGGGGTCTACGAGCAGTACTTC.

The chain combines TRBV5-4 with TRBJ2-1; D might be TRBD1 (6 bases). This CDR3 is 16 amino acids long. Germline loops: CDR1 SGHNT, CDR2 YYREEE (reference sequence). V was trimmed by 4 bases and J by 0 bases, leaving 14 bases between them. The CDR3 loop reads CASSPPTGNSYNEQFF. The CDR3 bases are TGTGCCAGCAGCCCCCCGACAGGAAACTCCTACAATGAGCAGTTCTTC.

The V and J genes are TRBV30 and TRBJ2-2, with 10 bases lining up with TRBD2. Germline V gene sequence: CDR1 GTSNPN, CDR2 SVGIG (reference sequence). This CDR3 comprises 14 residues. V was clipped by 4 bases and J by 6 bases; unmatched bases: 5. CDR3 in DNA: TGTGCCTGGACAAGTCTAGCGGGAGCCGGGGAGCTGTTTTTT. Encoded protein: CAWTSLAGAGELFF.

The V call is TRBV10-3, the J call TRBJ2-2, with 12 bases fitting TRBD2. Trimming removed 2 bases from V and 6 bases from J; junction bases left unmatched: 4. The CDR3 is made up of 16 amino acids. Germline assignment: CDR1 ENHRY and CDR2 SYGVKD. The CDR3 DNA reads TGTGCCATCAGTGAGATAGGACTAGCGGGATCCGGGGAGCTGTTTTTT. Translated, it gives CAISEIGLAGSGELFF.

With respect to this clone: The sample has other DNA sequences that encode this CDR3 too. The chain joins TRBV24-1 to TRBJ2-3, with unresolved D. This CDR3 is built from 11 residues. The V end lost 6 bases, the J end lost 2 bases, and 2 bases lay between the germline ends. CDR1 KGHDR and CDR2 SFDVKD come from the germline V gene. CDR3 bases: TGTGCCACCAGTTACACAGATACGCAGTATTTT. This gives the protein CATSYTDTQYF.

There are a few counts of this clone. The DNA is left out, because the CDR3 cannot be placed on it with certainty; the CDR3 is given as TCRdb lists it. The genes are TRBV6-5 and TRBJ1-4; no check of the table's D call, TRBD1, against the DNA was made. The CDR3 extends over 15 residues, inclusive of both ends. Germline-derived CDR1 and CDR2 are MNHEY and SVGAGI. The chain's CDR3 is CASSILAATNEKLFF.

The chain is built from TRBV12-3 or TRBV12-4 and TRBJ1-2; TRBD1 aligns across 7 bases. The CDR3 has 13 amino acids. The ends lost 7 bases at V and 8 bases at J; junction bases unmatched: 10. The CDR3 here is CASTTIRGGGYTF. The CDR3 bases are TGTGCCAGCACCACCATCAGGGGGGGCGGCTACACCTTC.

The chain carries TRBV20-1 and TRBJ2-1; D is unclear. V dropped 8 bases and J dropped 7 bases, with 3 bases sitting between them. CDR3 length: 8 residues. Germline CDR1 and CDR2: DFQATT and SNEGSKA (reference sequence). The CDR3 here is CSLNEQFF. As DNA, the CDR3 is TGCAGTTTGAATGAGCAGTTCTTC.

The chain couples TRBV7-9 to TRBJ2-5; a weak D match, TRBD1 (6 bases). The length of the CDR3 is 12 residues. The germline V gene encodes CDR1 SEHNR and CDR2 FQNEAQ (reference sequence). V shed 5 bases and J shed 7 bases, with 11 bases lying between them. The CDR3 DNA reads as TGTGCCAGCAGCAAGGGGGAAATGACCCAGTACTTC. Translating it yields CASSKGEMTQYF.

The J gene is TRBJ2-7, the V gene TRBV4-3, with D perhaps matching TRBD1 or TRBD2 (5 bases each). Germline values: CDR1 LGHNA, CDR2 YSLEER. Deletions cut 4 bases from V and 0 bases from J, with 13 bases between. There are 15 residues in the CDR3. The CDR3 sequence: CASSPGTSSSYEQYF. DNA of the CDR3: TGCGCCAGCAGCCCGGGGACCTCGAGCTCCTACGAGCAGTACTTC.

The chain combines TRBV9 with TRBJ1-1, with TRBD1 as a possible D gene (5 bases). This CDR3 comprises 11 residues. The germline CDR1 and CDR2 sequences are SGDLS and YYNGEE. V lost 4 bases, J lost 10 bases, and 11 bases lay in between. CDR3 sequence reads: CASSSGTRAFF. CDR3 nucleotide sequence: TGTGCCAGCAGCTCCGGGACCAGAGCTTTCTTT.

The J gene is TRBJ2-5, the V gene TRBV6-2 or TRBV6-3, with D unresolved. V was trimmed by 5 bases and J by 5 bases, leaving 9 bases between them. Germline CDR1 is MNHEY and CDR2 is SVGEGT. The CDR3 sequence is 12 residues long. CDR3 loop: CASSASRETQYF. CDR3 DNA sequence: TGTGCCAGCAGTGCTAGTCGGGAGACCCAGTACTTC.

This chain connects TRBV19 to TRBJ1-5; 7 nucleotides agree with TRBD1. Unmatched junction bases numbered 7, after V lost 5 bases and J lost 3 bases. The length of the CDR3 is 15 residues. Germline-derived CDR1 and CDR2 are LNHDA and SQIVND (reference sequence). The CDR3 nucleotides are TGTGCCAGTAGTGAACAGGGGATTCTCAATCAGCCCCAGCATTTT. Protein product: CASSEQGILNQPQHF.

This clone was seen once. This rearrangement joins TRBV30 to TRBJ2-1; D unclear. The CDR3 has 11 amino acids. V lost 2 bases, J lost 10 bases, and 9 bases lay in between. Germline-derived CDR1 and CDR2 are GTSNPN and SVGIG (reference sequence). In DNA, the CDR3 is TGTGCCTGGAGTAGCTCGCCAGAGCAGTTCTTC. This translates into CAWSSSPEQFF.

The V call is TRBV2, the J call TRBJ2-7; 12 bases line up with TRBD2. The length of the CDR3 is 15 residues. Losses at the gene ends were 7 bases for V and 2 bases for J; bases not matched to a gene: 6. Germline loops: CDR1 SNHLY, CDR2 FYNNEI. CDR3 amino acids: CASKSSGRGTYEQYF. CDR3 DNA: TGTGCCAGCAAATCTAGCGGGAGGGGGACCTACGAGCAGTACTTC. The entire variable domain, with the rest obtained from reference TRBV2 and TRBJ2-7, is as follows: EPEVTQTPSHQVTQMGQEVILRCVPISNHLYFYWYRQILGQKVEFLVSFYNNEISEKSEIFDDQFSVERPDGSNFTLKIRSTKLEDSAMYFCASKSSGRGTYEQYFGPGTRLTVT.

The V and J genes are TRBV7-9 and TRBJ2-6, with a possible D match to TRBD1 (5 bases). Germline loops: CDR1 SEHNR, CDR2 FQNEAQ (reference sequence). The CDR3 runs 18 residues. Trimming removed 4 bases at V and 0 bases at J, with 16 bases between. In DNA, the CDR3 is TGTGCCAGCAGCTCTCTTGGACACCTCTACTCTGGGGCCAACGTCCTGACTTTC. Amino acids: CASSSLGHLYSGANVLTF.

This chain connects TRBV9 to TRBJ2-1; the D gene is possibly TRBD1 (6 bases). There are 15 residues in the CDR3. V was trimmed by 3 bases and J by 2 bases, leaving 12 bases between them. Germline V CDR1 and CDR2: SGDLS, YYNGEE. CDR3 DNA: TGTGCCAGCAGCGATCAGGGGAATACCTACAATGAGCAGTTCTTC. This translates into CASSDQGNTYNEQFF.

The CDR3 is CASSLPPRGTQYF. CDR3 DNA sequence: TGTGCCAGCAGCTTACCCCCTAGAGGGACCCAGTACTTC. The rearrangement links TRBV7-2 to TRBJ2-5; D remains ambiguous. CDR1 is SGHTA, CDR2 FQGNSA, per germline. With 2 bases removed from V and 7 bases from J, the gap between germline ends came to 11 bases. The CDR3 covers 13 residues.

The V and J genes are TRBV10-1 and TRBJ2-1, with D perhaps TRBD2 (6 bases). This CDR3 comprises 15 residues. V lost 2 bases, J lost 6 bases, and 14 bases lay in between. Germline loops: CDR1 WNHNN, CDR2 SYGVQD (reference sequence). CDR3 sequence reads: CASSEQVAGSNEQFF. The CDR3 coding sequence is TGCGCCAGCAGTGAGCAAGTGGCGGGGAGCAATGAGCAGTTCTTC.

This chain uses TRBV5-1 with TRBJ1-1, with 9 bases that match TRBD1. Looked up from germline, CDR1 is SGHRS and CDR2 is YFSETQ. The CDR3 is 14 amino acids. J lost 7 bases, V lost 0 bases, and 4 bases had no gene match. The CDR3 DNA reads TGCGCCAGCAGCTTGGTTGACAGGGGGGATGAAGCTTTCTTT. This gives the protein CASSLVDRGDEAFF.

The chain recombines TRBV19 with TRBJ2-6; D not certain. V lost 1 base, J lost 3 bases, and 1 base lay in between. Germline V gives CDR1 LNHDA, CDR2 SQIVND (reference sequence). The CDR3 is made up of 13 amino acids. The CDR3 reads CASSIGGANVLTF. CDR3 DNA sequence: TGTGCCAGTAGTATAGGTGGGGCCAACGTCCTGACTTTC.

V gene TRBV11-2 combines with J gene TRBJ1-1, with TRBD1 as a possible D gene (5 bases). In germline, CDR1 is SGHAT, CDR2 FQNNGV. This CDR3 comprises 15 residues. Between the trimmed V and J ends, which lost 5 bases and 5 bases, there was a span of 18 bases. In nucleotides, the CDR3 is TGTGCCAGCAGCCCTATGGGGGGGGTATGGACTGAAGCTTTCTTT. Translating it yields CASSPMGGVWTEAFF.

With regard to this clone: Additional DNA sequences in this sample encode the identical CDR3. The chain couples TRBV19 to TRBJ2-1; 8 nucleotides agree with TRBD2. Germline lookup yields CDR1 LNHDA and CDR2 SQIVND (reference sequence). V lost 2 bases to trimming and J lost 3 bases; unmatched junction nucleotides: 3. The CDR3 spans 15 residues. CDR3 nucleotide sequence: TGTGCCAGTAGTATAAGGCTAGCGGGCTACAATGAGCAGTTCTTC. Its translation: CASSIRLAGYNEQFF.

The chain carries TRBV7-9 and TRBJ1-6, with TRBD1 matching 9 bases. Trimming at V came to 5 bases and at J to 10 bases, leaving 15 bases not matched to a gene. The CDR3 has 17 amino acids. Germline V gives CDR1 SEHNR, CDR2 FQNEAQ (reference sequence). This CDR3 reads CASSKLDRGNYYSPLHF. CDR3 nucleotides: TGTGCCAGCAGCAAACTGGACAGGGGAAATTATTACTCACCCCTCCACTTT. Using reference TRBV7-9 and TRBJ1-6 for the parts outside the CDR3, the full variable domain is DTGVSQNPRHKITKRGQNVTFRCDPISEHNRLYWYRQTLGQGPEFLTYFQNEAQLEKSRLLSDRFSAERPKGSFSTLEIQRTEQGDSAMYLCASSKLDRGNYYSPLHFGNGTRLTVT.

The chain is built from TRBV3-1 (or the pseudogene TRBV3-2) and TRBJ2-7, with 7 bases matching TRBD2. The CDR3 is 15 residues long. CDR1 is LGHDT and CDR2 is YNNKEL in the germline V gene (reference sequence). V shed 0 bases and J 7 bases; nucleotides not matched to a gene: 9. This CDR3 reads CASSQDSVGAGEQYF. In DNA, the CDR3 is TGTGCCAGCAGCCAAGATTCCGTGGGAGCGGGGGAGCAGTACTTC.

The chain is built from TRBV5-5 and TRBJ2-1; weak D call: TRBD2 (6 bases). This CDR3 is built from 14 residues. Germline CDR1 reads SGHKS; CDR2 reads YYEKEE (reference sequence). The V end lost 4 bases, the J end lost 10 bases, and 18 bases lay between the germline ends. This chain's CDR3 is CASSPRVEGGEQFF. The CDR3 nucleotides read TGTGCCAGCAGCCCCCGGGTGGAGGGAGGAGAGCAGTTCTTC. Full variable domain (outside the CDR3, taken from reference TRBV5-5 and TRBJ2-1): DAGVTQSPTHLIKTRGQQVTLRCSPISGHKSVSWYQQVLGQGPQFIFQYYEKEERGRGNFPDRFSARQFPNYSSELNVNALLLGDSALYLCASSPRVEGGEQFFGPGTRLTVL.